This TCR beta chain was sequenced during a study of blood T cell repertoires in COVID-19. Looking at the study overall: Acute and convalescent COVID-19 specimens originated in the United States, Italy and Spain. From T cells, B-cell-depleted T cells, or PBMCs came the material, which was cDNA or gDNA.

Methods used by the authors: From reference gene primer amplification, estimates of nucleated cell counts were derived. The data were produced by immunoSEQ multiplex PCR, yet TCRdb's version contains in-frame clones alone and is incomplete. V, J and clone size are those of that table, while D and trimming were read from the DNA. The sample shows some 200,000 clones, more than 80% of them seen only once. The V segment lost 5 bases and the J segment 1 base; nucleotides outside the gene matches: 3. Germline V gene sequence: CDR1 ENHRY, CDR2 SYGVKD. This CDR3 has 16 residues. Sequencing was carried out using peripheral blood. The chain is built from TRBV10-3 and TRBJ2-5; 14 bases are shared with TRBD2. The source of this sequence is a woman older than 75 with acute or convalescent COVID-19. The CDR3 region has the DNA TGTGCCATCAGTTCCGGGACTAGCGGGAGCCAAGAGACCCAGTACTTC. It yields the protein CAISSGTSGSQETQYF.